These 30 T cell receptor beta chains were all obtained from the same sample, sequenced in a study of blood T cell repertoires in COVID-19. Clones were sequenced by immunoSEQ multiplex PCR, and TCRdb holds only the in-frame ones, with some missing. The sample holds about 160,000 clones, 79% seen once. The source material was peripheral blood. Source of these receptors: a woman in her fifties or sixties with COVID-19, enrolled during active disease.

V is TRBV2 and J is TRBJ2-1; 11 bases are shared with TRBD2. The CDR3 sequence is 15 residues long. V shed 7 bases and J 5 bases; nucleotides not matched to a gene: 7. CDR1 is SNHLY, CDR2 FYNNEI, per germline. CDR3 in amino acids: CASTRQGLADNEQFF. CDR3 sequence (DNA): TGTGCCAGCACGAGGCAGGGACTAGCGGACAATGAGCAGTTCTTC.

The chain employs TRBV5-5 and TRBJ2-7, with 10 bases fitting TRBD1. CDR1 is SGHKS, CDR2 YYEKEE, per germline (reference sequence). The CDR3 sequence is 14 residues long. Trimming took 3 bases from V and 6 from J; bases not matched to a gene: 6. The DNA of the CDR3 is TGTGCCAGCAGCTGGACAGGGGGAACGGTCGAGCAGTACGTC. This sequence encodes CASSWTGGTVEQYV.

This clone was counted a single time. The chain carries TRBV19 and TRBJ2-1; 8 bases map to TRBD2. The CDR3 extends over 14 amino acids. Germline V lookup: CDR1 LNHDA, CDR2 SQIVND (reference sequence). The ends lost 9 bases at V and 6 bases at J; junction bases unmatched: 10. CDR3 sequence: CASAAGGGPNEQFF. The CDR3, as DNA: TGTGCCAGCGCTGCGGGCGGGGGGCCCAATGAGCAGTTCTTC.

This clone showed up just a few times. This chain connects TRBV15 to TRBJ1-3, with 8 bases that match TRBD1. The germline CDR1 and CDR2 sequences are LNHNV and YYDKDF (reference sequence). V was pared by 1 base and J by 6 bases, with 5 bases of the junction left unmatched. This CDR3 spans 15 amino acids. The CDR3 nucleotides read TGTGCCACCAGCAGAGGGACAGGGCAAATAAACACCATATATTTT. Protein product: CATSRGTGQINTIYF. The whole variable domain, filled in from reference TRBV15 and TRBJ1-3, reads DAMVIQNPRYQVTQFGKPVTLSCSQTLNHNVMYWYQQKSSQAPKLLFHYYDKDFNNEADTPDNFQSRRPNTSFCFLDIRSPGLGDTAMYLCATSRGTGQINTIYFGEGSWLTVV.

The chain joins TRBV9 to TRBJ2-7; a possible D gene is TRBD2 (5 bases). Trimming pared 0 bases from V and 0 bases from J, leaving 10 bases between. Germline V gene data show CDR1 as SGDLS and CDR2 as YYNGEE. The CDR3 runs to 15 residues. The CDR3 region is CASSVGLADSYEQYF. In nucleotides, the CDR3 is TGTGCCAGCAGCGTAGGGCTAGCAGACTCCTACGAGCAGTACTTC.

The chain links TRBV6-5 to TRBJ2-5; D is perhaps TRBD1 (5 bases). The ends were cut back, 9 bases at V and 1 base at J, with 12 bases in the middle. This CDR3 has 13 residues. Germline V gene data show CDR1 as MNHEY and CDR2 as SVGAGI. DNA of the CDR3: TGTGCCAGTCAGAGGACACGCCAAGAGACCCAGTACTTC. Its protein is CASQRTRQETQYF.

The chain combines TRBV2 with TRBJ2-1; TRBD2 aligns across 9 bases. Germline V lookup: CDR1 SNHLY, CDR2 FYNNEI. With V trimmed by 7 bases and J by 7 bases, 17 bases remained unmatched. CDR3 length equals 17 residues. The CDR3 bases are TGTGCCAGCACCAAAGGGGGGGGCCGACTAGCGGCGAATGAGCAGTTCTTC. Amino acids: CASTKGGGRLAANEQFF.

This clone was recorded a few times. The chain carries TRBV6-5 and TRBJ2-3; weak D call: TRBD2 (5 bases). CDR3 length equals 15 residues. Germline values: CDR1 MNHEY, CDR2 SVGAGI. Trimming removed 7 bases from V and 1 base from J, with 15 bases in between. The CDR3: CASTFFFGGTDTQYF. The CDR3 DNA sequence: TGTGCCAGCACCTTCTTCTTCGGGGGCACAGATACGCAGTATTTT.

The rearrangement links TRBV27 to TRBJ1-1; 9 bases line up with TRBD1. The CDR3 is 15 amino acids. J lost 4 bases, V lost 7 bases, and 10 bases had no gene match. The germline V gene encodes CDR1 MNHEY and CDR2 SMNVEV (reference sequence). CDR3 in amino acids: CASTPLTGGGTEAFF. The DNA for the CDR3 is TGTGCCAGCACCCCCTTGACAGGGGGGGGCACTGAAGCTTTCTTT.

CDR3 nucleotide sequence: TGCGCCAGCAGTCAAGGGGTAATAGGGGAAGAGACCCAGTACTTC. Translating gives CASSQGVIGEETQYF. V and J are TRBV23-1 and TRBJ2-5; TRBD1 is a possible D gene (5 bases). TRBV23-1 is labeled an ORF, and its function is uncertain. This CDR3 contains 15 residues. V was trimmed by 2 bases and J by 3 bases, leaving 13 bases between them.

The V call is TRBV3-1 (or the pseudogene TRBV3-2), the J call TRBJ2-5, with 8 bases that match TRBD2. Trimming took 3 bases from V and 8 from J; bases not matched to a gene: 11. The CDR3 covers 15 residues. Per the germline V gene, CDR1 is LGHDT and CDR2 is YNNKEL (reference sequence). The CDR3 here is CASSHGGLAAVTQYF. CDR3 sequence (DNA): TGTGCCAGCAGCCACGGCGGACTAGCAGCCGTCACCCAGTACTTC.

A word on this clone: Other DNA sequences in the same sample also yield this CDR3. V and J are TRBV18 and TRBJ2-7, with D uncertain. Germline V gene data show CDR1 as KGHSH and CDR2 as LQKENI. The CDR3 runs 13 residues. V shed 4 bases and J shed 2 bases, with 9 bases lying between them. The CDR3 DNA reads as TGTGCCAGCTCACTACGTGAGACCTACGAGCAGTACTTC. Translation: CASSLRETYEQYF.

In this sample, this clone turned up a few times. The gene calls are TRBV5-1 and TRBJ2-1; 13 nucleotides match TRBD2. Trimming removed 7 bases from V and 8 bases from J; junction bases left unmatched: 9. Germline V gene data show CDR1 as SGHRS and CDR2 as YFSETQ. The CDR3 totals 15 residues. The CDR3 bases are TGCGCCAGCCGACTAGCGGGAGGTTTGTGGTATGAGCAGTTCTTC. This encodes CASRLAGGLWYEQFF. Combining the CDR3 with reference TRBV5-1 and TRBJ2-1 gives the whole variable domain KAGVTQTPRYLIKTRGQQVTLSCSPISGHRSVSWYQQTPGQGLQFLFEYFSETQRNKGNFPGRFSGRQFSNSRSEMNVSTLELGDSALYLCASRLAGGLWYEQFFGPGTRLTVL.

The CDR3 DNA is TGCGCCAGCAGCCGATTTTTAGCGGGAGATACAGATACGCAGTATTTT. Encoded protein: CASSRFLAGDTDTQYF. The chain combines TRBV4-1 with TRBJ2-3; 9 bases line up with TRBD2. The V gene's germline CDR1 is MGHRA and CDR2 YSYEKL. The CDR3 is made up of 16 amino acids. Germline trimming cut 4 bases from V and 3 bases from J; bases unmatched to any gene: 8.

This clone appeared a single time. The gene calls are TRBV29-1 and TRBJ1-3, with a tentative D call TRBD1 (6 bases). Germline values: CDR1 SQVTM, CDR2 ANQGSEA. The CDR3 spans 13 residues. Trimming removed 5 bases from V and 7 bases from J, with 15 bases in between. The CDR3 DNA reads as TGCAGCGTTAACGCCGAAAGGGGGAACACCATATATTTT. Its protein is CSVNAERGNTIYF.

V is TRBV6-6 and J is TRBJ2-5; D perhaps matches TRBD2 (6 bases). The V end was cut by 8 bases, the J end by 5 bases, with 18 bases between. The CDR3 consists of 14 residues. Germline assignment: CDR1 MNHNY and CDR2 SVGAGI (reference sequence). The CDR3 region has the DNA TGTGCCAGCCACGAGCCGGCGGGGTTGGAGACCCAGTACTTC. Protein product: CASHEPAGLETQYF.

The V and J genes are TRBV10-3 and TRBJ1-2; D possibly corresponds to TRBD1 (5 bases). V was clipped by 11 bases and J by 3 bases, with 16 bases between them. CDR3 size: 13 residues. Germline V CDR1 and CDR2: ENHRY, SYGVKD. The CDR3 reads CALGGKDDYGYTF. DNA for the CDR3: TGTGCCCTCGGGGGTAAGGATGACTATGGCTACACCTTC.

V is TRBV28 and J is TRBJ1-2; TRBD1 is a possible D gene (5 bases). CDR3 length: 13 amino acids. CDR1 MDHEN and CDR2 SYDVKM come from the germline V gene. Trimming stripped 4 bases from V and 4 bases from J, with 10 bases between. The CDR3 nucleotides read TGTGCCAGCAGTTCAGGACAAATCTATGGCTACACCTTC. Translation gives CASSSGQIYGYTF.

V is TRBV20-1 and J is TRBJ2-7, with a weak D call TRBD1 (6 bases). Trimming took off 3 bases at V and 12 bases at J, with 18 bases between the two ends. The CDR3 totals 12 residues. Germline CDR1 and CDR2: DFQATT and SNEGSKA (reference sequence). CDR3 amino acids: CSASPGDRRSYF. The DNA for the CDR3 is TGCAGTGCTAGTCCAGGGGATCGGCGGTCGTACTTC.

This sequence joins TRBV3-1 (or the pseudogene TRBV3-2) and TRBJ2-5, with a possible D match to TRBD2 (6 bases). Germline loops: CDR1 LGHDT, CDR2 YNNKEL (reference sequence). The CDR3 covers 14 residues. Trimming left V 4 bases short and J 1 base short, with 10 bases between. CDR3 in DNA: TGTGCCAGCAGCCTGGCGGGGTTCCAAGAGACCCAGTACTTC. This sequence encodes CASSLAGFQETQYF.

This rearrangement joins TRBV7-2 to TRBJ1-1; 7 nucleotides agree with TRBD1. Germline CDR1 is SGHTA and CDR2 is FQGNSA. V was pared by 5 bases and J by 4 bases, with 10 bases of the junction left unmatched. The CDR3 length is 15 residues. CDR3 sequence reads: CASSPGGRIGTEAFF. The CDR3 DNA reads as TGTGCCAGCAGCCCAGGGGGGCGGATCGGCACTGAAGCTTTCTTT. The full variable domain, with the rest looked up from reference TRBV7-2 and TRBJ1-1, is GAGVSQSPSNKVTEKGKDVELRCDPISGHTALYWYRQSLGQGLEFLIYFQGNSAPDKSGLPSDRFSAERTGGSVSTLTIQRTQQEDSAVYLCASSPGGRIGTEAFFGQGTRLTVV.

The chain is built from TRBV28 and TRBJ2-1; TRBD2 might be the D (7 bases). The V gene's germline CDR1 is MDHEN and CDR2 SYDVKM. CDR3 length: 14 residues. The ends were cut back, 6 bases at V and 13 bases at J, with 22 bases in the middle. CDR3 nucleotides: TGTGCCAGCAGCTTGAGTGGAGAAGGGGGGGTCCAGTTCTTC. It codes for CASSLSGEGGVQFF.

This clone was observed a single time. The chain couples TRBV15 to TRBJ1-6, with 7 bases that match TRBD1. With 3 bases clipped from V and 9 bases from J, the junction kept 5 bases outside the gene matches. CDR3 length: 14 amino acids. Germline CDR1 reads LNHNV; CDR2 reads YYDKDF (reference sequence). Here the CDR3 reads CATSSYRGSSPLHF. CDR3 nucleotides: TGTGCCACCAGCAGCTACAGGGGTAGTTCACCCCTCCACTTT.

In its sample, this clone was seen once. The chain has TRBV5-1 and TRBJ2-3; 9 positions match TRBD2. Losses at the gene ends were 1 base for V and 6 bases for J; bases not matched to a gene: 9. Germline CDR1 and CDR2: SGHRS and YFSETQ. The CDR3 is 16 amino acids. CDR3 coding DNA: TGCGCCAGCAGCTTGCTGCGGCGGGGGGGCGATGATACGCAGTATTTT. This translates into CASSLLRRGGDDTQYF.

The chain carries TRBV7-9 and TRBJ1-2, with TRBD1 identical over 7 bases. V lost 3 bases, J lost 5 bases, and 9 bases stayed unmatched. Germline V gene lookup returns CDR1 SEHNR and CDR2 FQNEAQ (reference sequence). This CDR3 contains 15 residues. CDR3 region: CASSLGTVGKYGYTF. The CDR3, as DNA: TGTGCCAGCAGCTTGGGGACAGTGGGAAAATATGGCTACACCTTC.

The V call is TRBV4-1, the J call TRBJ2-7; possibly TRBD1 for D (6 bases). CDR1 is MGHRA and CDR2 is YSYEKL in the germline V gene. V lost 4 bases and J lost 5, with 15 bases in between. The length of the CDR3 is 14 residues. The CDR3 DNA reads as TGCGCCAGCAGCCTCACGCAGGGGCAAGACGAGCAGTACGTC. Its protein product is CASSLTQGQDEQYV.

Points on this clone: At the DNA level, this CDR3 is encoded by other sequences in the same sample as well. The CDR3 sequence is CASSSPSGGTYNEQFF. For the CDR3, the DNA is TGTGCCAGCAGCTCCCCTAGCGGGGGGACCTACAATGAGCAGTTCTTC. The rearrangement joins TRBV11-2 to TRBJ2-1, with 11 nucleotides matching TRBD2. Germline V gene sequence: CDR1 SGHAT, CDR2 FQNNGV. After removal of 4 bases from V and 2 bases from J, the junction contained 4 bases not matched to a gene. This CDR3 has 16 residues.

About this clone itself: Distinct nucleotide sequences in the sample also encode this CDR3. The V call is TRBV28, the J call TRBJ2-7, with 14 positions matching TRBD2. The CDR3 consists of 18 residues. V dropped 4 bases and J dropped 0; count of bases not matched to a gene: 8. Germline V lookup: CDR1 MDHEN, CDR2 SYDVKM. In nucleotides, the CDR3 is TGTGCCAGCAGTTCCGGGACTAGCGGGGGATATATCTCCTACGAGCAGTACGTC. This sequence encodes CASSSGTSGGYISYEQYV.

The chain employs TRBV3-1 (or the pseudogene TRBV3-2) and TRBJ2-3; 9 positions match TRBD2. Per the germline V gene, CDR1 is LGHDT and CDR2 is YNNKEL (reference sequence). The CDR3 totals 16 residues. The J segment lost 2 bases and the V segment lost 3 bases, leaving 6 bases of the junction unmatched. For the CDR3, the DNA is TGTGCCAGCAGCCAGGTTACTAGCGGGCCCACAGATACGCAGTATTTT. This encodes CASSQVTSGPTDTQYF.

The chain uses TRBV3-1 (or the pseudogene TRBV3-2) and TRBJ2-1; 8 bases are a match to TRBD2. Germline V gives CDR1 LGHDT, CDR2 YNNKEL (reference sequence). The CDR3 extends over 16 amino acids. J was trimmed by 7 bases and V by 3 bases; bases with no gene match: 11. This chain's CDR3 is CASSQRGLGVWNEQFF. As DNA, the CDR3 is TGTGCCAGCAGCCAGAGGGGACTAGGCGTTTGGAATGAGCAGTTCTTC.